The next 14 T cell receptor beta chains were all read from a single sample in a study of blood T cells in healthy people across ages. Alongside a J-beta primer mix, a sample-barcoded 5' primer served in a second PCR lasting about 6 to 12 cycles. Each CDR3 protein gets one entry after TCRdb re-called the 5' RACE reads with MiXCR. The sample has about a million distinct CDR3 sequences; 40% to 60% are singletons. The sequencing sample was made of blood. These receptors were obtained from a man between 25 and 39 years old in good health.

The chain employs TRBV7-6 and TRBJ2-1, with D unresolved. The germline gives CDR1 SGHVS, CDR2 FNYEAQ. CDR3 length: 18 residues. V lost 2 bases to trimming and J lost 2 bases, with 19 bases between them. CDR3 protein: CASSLTPPGRLPYNEQFF. For the CDR3, the DNA is TGTGCCAGCAGCTTAACCCCCCCCGGCAGGCTCCCCTACAATGAGCAGTTCTTC. The full variable domain, with the rest looked up from reference TRBV7-6 and TRBJ2-1, is GAGVSQSPRYKVTKRGQDVALRCDPISGHVSLYWYRQALGQGPEFLTYFNYEAQQDKSGLPNDRFSAERPEGSISTLTIQRTEQRDSAMYRCASSLTPPGRLPYNEQFFGPGTRLTVL.

The rearrangement uses TRBV5-1 and TRBJ2-5, with TRBD1 as a possible D gene (6 bases). CDR1 and CDR2 from the germline V gene are SGHRS and YFSETQ. Trimming pared 4 bases from V and 0 bases from J, leaving 16 bases between. The CDR3 has 16 amino acids. The CDR3 reads CASSPGRQANQETQYF. In nucleotides, the CDR3 is TGCGCCAGCAGCCCCGGACGACAGGCTAACCAAGAGACCCAGTACTTC.

The genes are TRBV10-3 and TRBJ1-1, with D perhaps TRBD1 (5 bases). CDR3 size: 14 residues. V was trimmed by 3 bases and J by 0 bases, leaving 8 bases between them. The V gene's germline CDR1 is ENHRY and CDR2 SYGVKD. The CDR3, as DNA: TGTGCCATCAGTGAAGGGGAGCTGAACACTGAAGCTTTCTTT. As protein: CAISEGELNTEAFF.

The chain recombines TRBV27 with TRBJ1-6, with 7 bases lining up with TRBD1. Germline V lookup: CDR1 MNHEY, CDR2 SMNVEV (reference sequence). V was pared by 3 bases and J by 6 bases, with 5 bases of the junction left unmatched. The CDR3 covers 15 residues. CDR3 sequence: CASSFVAGGNSPLHF. CDR3 coding DNA: TGTGCCAGCAGTTTCGTCGCAGGGGGTAATTCACCCCTCCACTTT.

This clonotype was picked up one time. The chain carries TRBV27 and TRBJ1-5; tentative D call: TRBD1 (6 bases). This CDR3 is 17 amino acids long. Germline loops: CDR1 MNHEY, CDR2 SMNVEV (reference sequence). Trimming took off 5 bases at V and 0 bases at J, with 17 bases between the two ends. The chain's CDR3 is CASSPRDTKISNQPQHF. CDR3 nucleotide sequence: TGTGCCAGCAGTCCCAGGGACACCAAAATTAGCAATCAGCCCCAGCATTTT.

The rearrangement joins TRBV3-1 to TRBJ1-1; D is undetermined. Germline V lookup: CDR1 LGHDT, CDR2 YNNKEL (reference sequence). The CDR3 totals 14 residues. V was trimmed by 4 bases and J by 2 bases, leaving 11 bases between them. The CDR3 bases are TGTGCCAGCAGCCCTTGGACGGAAAACACTGAAGCTTTCTTT. This gives the protein CASSPWTENTEAFF.

The rearrangement links TRBV11-3 to TRBJ2-4, with D maybe TRBD1 (6 bases). The DNA end is more similar to TRBJ2-7, so the J call may be wrong. The CDR3 covers 13 residues. CDR1 is SGHNT and CDR2 is YENEEA in the germline V gene. The CDR3 DNA is TGTGCCAGCGAGGACAGTAGGACCTACGAGCAGTACTTC. Protein: CASEDSRTYEQYF.

This clonotype appeared a single time. The V and J genes are TRBV5-1 and TRBJ2-1; 8 nucleotides match TRBD1. V dropped 5 bases and J dropped 5; count of bases not matched to a gene: 6. The CDR3 totals 14 residues. Germline loops: CDR1 SGHRS, CDR2 YFSETQ. The CDR3 loop reads CASRNRGTHNEQFF. DNA for the CDR3: TGCGCCAGCAGGAACAGGGGGACACACAATGAGCAGTTCTTC.

This clonotype was seen more than once but under ten times. V and J are TRBV29-1 and TRBJ1-5; 10 nucleotides line up with TRBD1. The V and J ends lost 7 bases and 5 bases, in that order; junction bases with no gene match: 8. The CDR3 consists of 14 residues. Germline V lookup: CDR1 SQVTM, CDR2 ANQGSEA. The chain's CDR3 is CSAKTGTGDQPQHF. CDR3 DNA: TGCAGCGCAAAGACCGGGACAGGGGATCAGCCCCAGCATTTT.

About this clonotype itself: Sequence at one end of the junction differs from germline and may be a read error. The rearrangement uses TRBV11-1 and TRBJ2-2; tentative D call: TRBD2 (5 bases). There are 14 residues in the CDR3. CDR1 and CDR2 (germline): SGHAT, FQDESV (reference sequence). The CDR3 DNA sequence: TGTGCCAGCACCGGGCGGTGGAACACCGGGGAACTGTTTTTT. This gives the protein CASTGRWNTGELFF.

The table lists this clonotype with a few counts. The chain joins TRBV12-3 or TRBV12-4 to TRBJ1-2, with D tentatively TRBD1 (5 bases). The CDR3 contains 13 residues. Trimming left V 4 bases short and J 5 bases short, with 11 bases between. This CDR3 reads CASSSGGSYGYTF. For the CDR3, the DNA is TGTGCCAGCAGTTCTGGGGGATCATATGGCTACACCTTC.

This clonotype was recorded once. In DNA, the CDR3 is TGCAGTGCCCGCGAGACGACCTCCTATGGCTACACCTTC. Amino acid sequence: CSARETTSYGYTF. The rearrangement links TRBV20-1 to TRBJ1-2; D is ambiguous. V was trimmed by 6 bases and J by 4 bases, leaving 15 bases between them. This CDR3 contains 13 residues. Germline V gene data show CDR1 as DFQATT and CDR2 as SNEGSKA (reference sequence).

This clonotype has only a few counts. The chain links TRBV5-1 to TRBJ1-4; D remains unclear. The germline gives CDR1 SGHRS, CDR2 YFSETQ. V lost 2 bases and J 6 bases, leaving 14 bases between the germline ends. The CDR3 extends over 15 amino acids. CDR3 sequence: CASSFWSGEDEKLFF. The CDR3 DNA is TGCGCCAGCAGCTTTTGGTCAGGCGAGGATGAAAAACTGTTTTTT.

On this clonotype itself: An end of the junction does not agree with germline; a read error may underlie this. This rearrangement joins TRBV6-5 to TRBJ2-4; tentatively, D is TRBD1 or TRBD2 (5 bases each). The germline V gene encodes CDR1 MNHEY and CDR2 SVGAGI. This CDR3 comprises 15 residues. The CDR3 loop is CASSSRVLAKDIQYF. CDR3 sequence (DNA): TGTGCCAGCAGTTCCAGGGTCCTAGCCAAAGACATTCAGTACTTC.